These T cell receptor beta chains were read from a single sample in a study of T cells in localized non-small cell lung cancer. Generated by immunoSEQ multiplex PCR, the TCRdb table keeps only in-frame clones and is missing some. Here the sample spans 20,000 to 30,000 clones, 85% to 95% being singletons. The sequencing used peripheral blood, collected before any cancer treatment. All receptors come from a female donor older than 55 with stage II squamous cell lung carcinoma. CDR3s include the opening cysteine and the closing phenylalanine or tryptophan. The D gene is left open where the match is weak. Size values are once, few and many counts, or a class for expanded clones, and some rows have none.

clone_size j_call v_call d_call cdr3_aa cdr3_nt
NA TRBJ2-3 TRBV5-1 NA CASSFWPSTDTQYF TGCGCCAGCAGCTTTTGGCCTAGCACAGATACGCAGTATTTT
few TRBJ1-5 TRBV23-1 NA CASSQSRQGNQPQHF TGCGCCAGCAGTCAATCCAGACAGGGCAATCAGCCCCAGCATTTT
NA TRBJ1-6 TRBV7-3 TRBD1 CASSGQGLGSPLHF TGTGCCAGCAGCGGACAGGGATTGGGTTCACCCCTCCACTTT
once TRBJ2-3 TRBV7-6 TRBD2 CASSANSGGLTDTQYF TGTGCCAGCAGCGCCAATAGCGGGGGCCTCACAGATACGCAGTATTTT
NA TRBJ1-6 TRBV6-1 NA CASSESREWSYNSPLHF TGTGCCAGCAGTGAAAGCCGGGAGTGGTCCTATAATTCACCCCTCCACTTT
NA TRBJ1-1 TRBV4-3 NA CASSQDGKANTEAFF TGCGCCAGCAGCCAAGATGGGAAGGCGAACACTGAAGCTTTCTTT
NA TRBJ2-1 TRBV7-8 NA CASSLRGGWGSSYNEQFF TGTGCCAGCAGCTTACGGGGCGGGTGGGGGAGCTCCTACAATGAGCAGTTCTTC
NA TRBJ2-3 TRBV18 NA CASDPTSTDTQYF TGTGCCAGCGACCCGACTAGCACAGATACGCAGTATTTT
NA TRBJ2-1 TRBV5-1 NA CASSLDAGPYNEQFF TGCGCCAGCAGCTTGGATGCGGGACCCTACAATGAGCAGTTCTTC
NA TRBJ1-2 TRBV7-2 TRBD1 CASSPTGSNYGYTF TGTGCCAGCAGCCCGACAGGGTCTAACTATGGCTACACCTTC
NA TRBJ1-6 TRBV19 NA CASSIVGASNSPLHF TGTGCCAGTAGTATTGTAGGAGCGTCTAATTCACCCCTCCACTTT
NA TRBJ1-1 TRBV6-5 NA CASSGGKIGTEAFF TGTGCCAGCAGTGGAGGGAAAATAGGGACTGAAGCTTTCTTT
NA TRBJ2-3 TRBV19 NA CASSQTPTDTQYF TGTGCCAGTAGTCAGACACCTACAGATACGCAGTATTTT
NA TRBJ2-7 TRBV27 TRBD1 CASSVLRDSAYEQYF TGTGCCAGCAGTGTACTCCGGGACAGTGCCTACGAGCAGTACTTC
NA TRBJ1-5 TRBV19 NA CASSIDGGKPQHF TGTGCCAGTAGTATAGATGGAGGCAAGCCCCAGCATTTT
NA TRBJ1-2 TRBV7-2 TRBD1 CASSYRTGGAVEYGYTF TGTGCCAGCAGCTATAGGACAGGGGGCGCAGTCGAGTATGGCTACACCTTC
NA TRBJ2-1 TRBV7-6 TRBD2 CASSLVGTSATYNEQFF TGTGCCAGCAGCTTAGTTGGGACTAGCGCAACCTACAATGAGCAGTTCTTC
NA TRBJ2-5 TRBV15 NA CATSTDPQETQYF TGTGCCACCAGCACAGACCCCCAAGAGACCCAGTACTTC
NA TRBJ1-2 TRBV19 TRBD1 CASSFGQGSGYTF TGTGCCAGTAGTTTCGGACAGGGAAGTGGCTACACCTTC
NA TRBJ2-5 TRBV4-1 NA CASSQDRTGRQYF TGCGCCAGCAGCCAAGATCGCACAGGTCGCCAGTACTTC
NA TRBJ1-6 TRBV11-2 NA CASSLVWQINSPLHF TGTGCCAGCAGCTTAGTGTGGCAGATTAATTCACCCCTCCACTTT
once TRBJ2-1 TRBV6-5 NA CASSLLQGNNEQFF TGTGCCAGCAGTCTATTACAGGGAAACAATGAGCAGTTCTTC
NA TRBJ1-1 TRBV7-9 NA CASSFRGDEAFF TGTGCCAGCAGCTTCAGGGGTGACGAAGCTTTCTTT
NA TRBJ2-5 TRBV13 NA CASSGDWYQETQYF TGTGCCAGCAGCGGAGACTGGTACCAAGAGACCCAGTACTTC
NA TRBJ1-1 TRBV7-2 NA CASSAYHQNTEAFF TGTGCCAGCAGCGCATATCACCAGAACACTGAAGCTTTCTTT
NA TRBJ1-4 TRBV5-1 TRBD1 CASSPRQGNEKLFF TGCGCCAGCAGCCCTCGACAGGGGAATGAAAAACTGTTTTTT
NA TRBJ1-1 TRBV5-1 NA CASSFRTTNTEAFF TGCGCCAGCAGCTTTCGTACAACGAACACTGAAGCTTTCTTT
NA TRBJ2-1 TRBV15 NA CATSRDGGSSYNEQFF TGTGCCACCAGCAGAGATGGAGGTAGCTCCTACAATGAGCAGTTCTTC
NA TRBJ2-7 TRBV29-1 NA CSARTASSYEQYF TGCAGCGCTCGGACAGCTAGCTCCTACGAGCAGTACTTC
NA TRBJ2-5 TRBV2 TRBD1 CASTRDRAQETQYF TGTGCCAGCACACGGGACAGGGCCCAAGAGACCCAGTACTTC
NA TRBJ2-1 TRBV4-2 TRBD2 CASRPTGDYYNEQFF TGTGCCAGCAGACCGACCGGGGACTATTACAATGAGCAGTTCTTC
NA TRBJ1-1 TRBV5-6 NA CASSLLNTEAFF TGTGCCAGCAGCTTGCTGAACACTGAAGCTTTCTTT
NA TRBJ2-5 TRBV30 TRBD2 CAWSLFSGRRGKETQYF TGTGCCTGGAGTCTCTTTAGCGGGAGAAGGGGAAAAGAGACCCAGTACTTC
NA TRBJ2-2 TRBV30 NA CAWSPQEGHNTGELFF TGTGCCTGGAGTCCCCAGGAAGGACACAACACCGGGGAGCTGTTTTTT
NA TRBJ1-2 TRBV15 TRBD1 CATSRIQGARDGYTF TGTGCCACCAGCAGAATACAGGGGGCGCGGGATGGCTACACCTTC
NA TRBJ2-1 TRBV7-9 TRBD2 CASSLGAGNGNEQFF TGTGCCAGCAGCTTAGGAGCGGGAAATGGCAATGAGCAGTTCTTC
NA TRBJ1-1 TRBV6-5 NA CASSYSGAGNTEAFF TGTGCCAGCAGTTACAGCGGGGCTGGGAACACTGAAGCTTTCTTT
NA TRBJ1-1 TRBV7-2 TRBD1 CASSPTGQGVGAFF TGTGCCAGCAGCCCCACCGGACAGGGAGTAGGAGCTTTCTTT
NA TRBJ2-5 TRBV7-9 NA CAGSIGFGSQETQYF TGTGCCGGGTCCATCGGGTTCGGGTCCCAAGAGACCCAGTACTTC
NA TRBJ1-1 TRBV9 NA CASSSAVTGMDTEAFF TGTGCCAGCAGCTCAGCCGTTACAGGGATGGACACTGAAGCTTTCTTT
NA TRBJ1-1 TRBV9 NA CASSAGTVNTEAFF TGTGCCAGCAGCGCCGGGACGGTGAACACTGAAGCTTTCTTT
NA TRBJ2-2 TRBV28 NA CASSLNSGLGTGELFF TGTGCCAGCAGCCTTAACTCGGGACTCGGCACCGGGGAGCTGTTTTTT
NA TRBJ1-1 TRBV10-3 NA CAISDPGYGTEAFF TGTGCCATCAGTGACCCGGGTTATGGCACTGAAGCTTTCTTT
few TRBJ2-2 TRBV11-3 NA CASSPAGHKNTGELFF TGTGCCAGCAGCCCGGCGGGACATAAGAACACCGGGGAGCTGTTTTTT
NA TRBJ1-2 TRBV27 TRBD1 CASSPRRQGSYGYTF TGTGCCAGCAGTCCCCGAAGACAGGGGTCCTATGGCTACACCTTC
NA TRBJ1-4 TRBV19 NA CASSNSATNEKLFF TGTGCCAGTAGTAACTCTGCAACTAATGAAAAACTGTTTTTT
NA TRBJ2-5 TRBV30 NA CAWSPGSSLSGETQYF TGTGCCTGGAGCCCCGGGAGCAGCCTGTCCGGAGAGACCCAGTACTTC
once TRBJ1-3 TRBV10-3 NA CAISVSGSNTIYF TGTGCCATCAGTGTGTCTGGGTCAAACACCATATATTTT
once TRBJ2-1 TRBV7-3 NA CASSQWGEVSYNEQFF TGTGCCAGCAGCCAATGGGGGGAGGTGAGCTACAATGAGCAGTTCTTC
NA TRBJ1-6 TRBV6-5 NA CASSTGGGSSPLHF TGTGCCAGCAGTACCGGCGGAGGCTCTTCACCCCTCCACTTT
NA TRBJ2-7 TRBV28 TRBD1 CASSFATGGGLYEQYF TGTGCCAGCAGTTTCGCTACAGGGGGCGGTTTGTACGAGCAGTACTTC
once TRBJ2-2 TRBV20-1 NA CNQENTGELFF TGCAACCAGGAAAACACCGGGGAGCTGTTTTTT
NA TRBJ2-7 TRBV6-5 TRBD1 CASSFRDRGPKEQYF TGTGCCAGCAGTTTCCGGGACAGGGGCCCAAAGGAGCAGTACTTC
few TRBJ2-5 TRBV10-2 NA CASSRIGLGGGTQYF TGCGCCAGCAGTAGAATCGGACTAGGGGGTGGGACCCAGTACTTC